The 10 T cell receptor beta chains below all came from one sample that was sequenced in a study of PD-L1 blockade in urothelial cancer. The time point was: peripheral blood 6 weeks after treatment start. Sequencing used immunoSEQ multiplex PCR; TCRdb keeps in-frame clones, though not all of them. The top ten clones hold over 10% of a sample with 35,000 to 55,000 clones, roughly 78% of them seen once. This material consisted of PBMCs, taken around atezolizumab (anti-PD-L1) treatment. The receptor source for this set is a man between 60 and 75 years old with urothelial cancer.

This clone appeared a single time. This chain joins TRBV15 and TRBJ2-5; 12 nucleotides line up with TRBD2. V shed 3 bases, J shed 4 bases, and the junction held 6 bases outside the gene matches. CDR1 and CDR2 from the germline V gene are LNHNV and YYDKDF (reference sequence). This CDR3 is 16 amino acids long. Here the CDR3 DNA reads TGTGCCACCAGCAGCCGACTAGCGGGGGAAGGAGAGACCCAGTACTTC. This sequence encodes CATSSRLAGEGETQYF.

V usage is TRBV7-9 and J usage is TRBJ1-1; perhaps TRBD1 as D (6 bases). The CDR3 totals 12 residues. Deletions cut 6 bases from V and 6 bases from J, with 11 bases between. Germline CDR1 reads SEHNR; CDR2 reads FQNEAQ (reference sequence). The chain's CDR3 is CASSQGIAEAFF. The CDR3 region has the DNA TGTGCCAGCAGTCAGGGGATAGCTGAAGCTTTCTTT.

The chain has TRBV5-1 and TRBJ1-2, with 11 bases aligning to TRBD1. Trimming cost V 2 bases and J 7 bases; bases outside gene matches: 7. This CDR3 has 15 amino acids. CDR1 and CDR2 (germline): SGHRS, YFSETQ. The DNA of the CDR3 is TGCGCCAGCAGCTTCCTCGGACAGGGGGCTTTTGGCTACACCTTC. It is translated as CASSFLGQGAFGYTF.

This chain joins TRBV4-2 and TRBJ1-1; no firm D call. Trimming stripped 3 bases from V and 5 bases from J, with 16 bases between. This CDR3 has 15 amino acids. CDR1 is LGHNA, CDR2 YNFKEQ, per germline. The CDR3 region has the DNA TGTGCCAGCAGCCAGGAAGGCGGAGGAGAGACTGAAGCTTTCTTT. This encodes CASSQEGGGETEAFF.

CDR3 region: CASSLGGHLSYNEQFF. The CDR3 nucleotides read TGTGCCAGCAGTTTAGGTGGACACCTCTCCTACAATGAGCAGTTCTTC. This rearrangement joins TRBV27 to TRBJ2-1; tentative D call: TRBD1 (5 bases). V dropped 2 bases and J dropped 0 bases, with 11 bases sitting between them. The CDR3 is 16 amino acids. Germline assignment: CDR1 MNHEY and CDR2 SMNVEV (reference sequence).

The CDR3 nucleotides are TGTGCCAGCAGCCTAGACAGGGACGGTGAGCAGTTCTTC. Its protein product is CASSLDRDGEQFF. This chain connects TRBV5-4 to TRBJ2-1; 7 positions agree with TRBD1. After removal of 4 bases from V and 9 bases from J, the junction contained 7 bases not matched to a gene. The CDR3 loop spans 13 amino acids. The V gene's germline CDR1 is SGHNT and CDR2 YYREEE (reference sequence).

The CDR3 nucleotides read TGCGCCAGCAGCCGGGGACAGGGGATAAACACTGAAGCTTTCTTT. This encodes CASSRGQGINTEAFF. This sequence joins TRBV5-1 and TRBJ1-1; 10 bases line up with TRBD1. The germline gives CDR1 SGHRS, CDR2 YFSETQ. Trimming took 4 bases from V and 2 from J; bases not matched to a gene: 5. The CDR3 sequence is 15 residues long.

The CDR3: CASSLQPGAAYEQYF. In DNA form, the CDR3 reads TGCGCCAGCAGTCTACAACCAGGGGCGGCCTACGAGCAGTACTTC. V gene TRBV5-1 combines with J gene TRBJ2-7; a weak D match, TRBD1 (6 bases). The CDR3 runs to 15 residues. V gave up 5 bases and J gave up 2 bases, with 17 bases separating them. The V gene's germline CDR1 is SGHRS and CDR2 YFSETQ.

This chain connects TRBV7-8 to TRBJ1-3; 8 nucleotides agree with TRBD1. The CDR3 runs to 16 residues. Per germline, CDR1 SGHVS and CDR2 FQNEAQ. The V and J ends lost 5 bases and 3 bases, in that order; junction bases with no gene match: 9. The CDR3: CASSPFQGADGNTIYF. CDR3 DNA sequence: TGTGCCAGCAGCCCATTCCAGGGGGCGGATGGAAACACCATATATTTT.

This clone showed up just a few times. The chain is built from TRBV4-2 and TRBJ1-1, with D maybe TRBD1 (6 bases). V was trimmed by 6 bases and J by 4 bases, leaving 12 bases between them. The CDR3 length is 13 residues. Germline CDR1 reads LGHNA; CDR2 reads YNFKEQ. In DNA form, the CDR3 reads TGTGCCAGCAGACCAACAGGGTCCACTGAAGCTTTCTTT. This codes for CASRPTGSTEAFF.